Described below is a single T cell receptor beta chain sequence and its context. Its antigen is undetermined. No sorting of T cells preceded isolation of total RNA from whole blood. This CDR3 has 17 residues. The germline gives CDR1 DFQATT, CDR2 SNEGSKA (reference sequence). Molecular identifiers with 6-nucleotide sample barcodes were added during cDNA synthesis via template switching. Two nested PCRs, run for around 15 and 10 cycles, were applied to TCRalpha and TCRbeta cDNA. TCRdb re-called the 5' RACE reads; one entry per CDR3 protein, DNA not given. The listing records approximately 380,000 distinct CDR3 sequences. This sample was taken from a study of monozygotic twins with inflammatory bowel disease. General study points: Comparison of concordant versus discordant twins revealed no difference in repertoire similarity, possibly due to limited power.

This chain links TRBV20-1 with TRBJ1-5. Sample: blood. The origin of this receptor is a human donor with ulcerative colitis or Crohn's disease, or a healthy co-twin of an affected twin (not recorded which). The CDR3 reads CSAATGQASYSNQPQHF.